This paragraph reports one T cell receptor beta chain. The sample has other DNA sequences that encode this CDR3 too. This sample was included in a study of cytomegalovirus exposure and HLA in healthy donors. In germline, CDR1 is SGDLS, CDR2 YYNGEE. After removal of 1 base from V and 1 base from J, the junction contained 4 bases not matched to a gene. The CDR3 is 15 amino acids. It was with 60 Vbeta and 13 Jbeta primers that the PCR ran. This table comes from immunoSEQ multiplex PCR, and its TCRdb copy is limited to in-frame clones, with some not included. The table shows tens of thousands of clones, with 80% occurring only once.

What was sequenced was PBMCs. The TCR comes from a woman in her forties or fifties in good health and CMV-seropositive. The chain is built from TRBV9 and TRBJ1-1; 7 nucleotides match TRBD1. The CDR3 coding sequence is TGTGCCAGCAGCGTATTATCAGGGGGGAACACTGAAGCTTTCTTT. Protein sequence: CASSVLSGGNTEAFF. The full variable domain, in which reference TRBV9 and TRBJ1-1 provide the parts outside the CDR3, is DSGVTQTPKHLITATGQRVTLRCSPRSGDLSVYWYQQSLDQGLQFLIQYYNGEERAKGNILERFSAQQFPDLHSELNLSSLELGDSALYFCASSVLSGGNTEAFFGQGTRLTVV.